This section outlines one TCR beta chain sequence together with its context. The source of the sample is a study of regulatory T cells in long-lasting Graves disease. CDR1 is SGHTA, CDR2 FQGNSA, per germline. Between the trimmed V and J ends, which lost 5 bases and 4 bases, there was a span of 17 bases. This CDR3 contains 15 residues. The TCR beta library used iRepertoire HTBI primers with Arm-PCR amplification of CDR3. TCRdb itself ran the multiplex PCR reads through MiXCR, one entry per CDR3 protein. The sample includes 600,000 to 650,000 distinct CDR3 sequences, roughly 15% seen only once; the top ten take around 19%. Time point in this sample: newly diagnosed GD, antithyroid drugs for less than 3 months. Extracted PBMC RNA gave rise to the TCR library. Separately, the same data were catalogued under a study of T cells in Graves' hyperthyroidism and ophthalmopathy.

The clonotype originates from a young woman with Graves disease. J is TRBJ2-5 and V is TRBV7-2; weak D call: TRBD2 (7 bases). The sequencing here drew on peripheral blood mononuclear cells (PBMCs), taken at new diagnosis, from a patient treated with antithyroid drugs. The CDR3 bases are TGTGCCAGCAGCCCATGGGGGGGGGCCGGAGAGACCCAGTACTTC. This gives the protein CASSPWGGAGETQYF. The variable domain in full, completed from reference TRBV7-2 and TRBJ2-5, reads GAGVSQSPSNKVTEKGKDVELRCDPISGHTALYWYRQSLGQGLEFLIYFQGNSAPDKSGLPSDRFSAERTGGSVSTLTIQRTQQEDSAVYLCASSPWGGAGETQYFGPGTRLLVL.